This T cell receptor (beta chain) came from a study of blood T cell repertoires in COVID-19. Study-wide context: Whether acute or convalescent, the COVID-19 samples came from the United States, Italy and Spain. T cells, B-cell-depleted T cells, or PBMCs provided the cDNA or gDNA that served as material.

Authors' data handling: Estimation of nucleated cell counts was performed using reference gene primer amplification. Assay used: immunoSEQ multiplex PCR; TCRdb lists only in-frame clones, some missing. The V and J calls and clone size are taken from that table; D and trimming were inferred from the DNA. The sample contains 70,000 to 100,000 clones, 70% to 90% of which appear only once. This clone was seen a single time. The clonotype was recovered from a woman at least 80 years old with active COVID-19. The source material was peripheral blood.

The CDR3 loop reads CAWSAVPSNQPQHF. The CDR3 bases are TGTGCCTGGAGTGCCGTTCCGAGCAATCAGCCCCAGCATTTT. V gene TRBV30 combines with J gene TRBJ1-5; D call uncertain. Germline loops: CDR1 GTSNPN, CDR2 SVGIG (reference sequence). There are 14 residues in the CDR3. Trimming left V 1 base short and J 1 base short, with 8 bases between. The full variable domain, rest sourced from reference TRBV30 and TRBJ1-5, is SQTIHQWPATLVQPVGSPLSLECTVEGTSNPNLYWYRQAAGRGLQLLFYSVGIGQISSEVPQNLSASRPQDRQFILSSKKLLLSDSGFYLCAWSAVPSNQPQHFGDGTRLSIL.